This is a list of T cell receptor beta chains from one sample in a study of Graves' ophthalmopathy and Graves' hyperthyroidism. TCRdb re-derived calls from the multiplex PCR reads in MiXCR, one entry per CDR3 protein. The sample lists approximately 640,000 distinct CDR3 sequences, under 50% occurring once. The specimen was peripheral blood. The receptors stem from an adult man with Graves' ophthalmopathy. Each CDR3 is given with its conserved first and last residue. The D gene is left open where the match is weak. For some rows the clone size is stated as once, few or many, or as a class when expanded; others skip it.

j_call clone_size v_call d_call cdr3_nt cdr3_aa
TRBJ2-3 once TRBV29-1 NA TGCAGCGCAAAGAGGCGGGACCTCCCAAGGTCTGGCACAGATACGCAGTATTTT CSAKRRDLPRSGTDTQYF
TRBJ2-2 many TRBV24-1 NA TGTGCCACCAGTGATTGGAGGGGTGCCGGGGAGCTGTTTTTT CATSDWRGAGELFF
TRBJ1-5 many TRBV15 NA TGTGCCACCAGCAGAGATCTCCCCCAGCCCCAGCATTTT CATSRDLPQPQHF
TRBJ1-5 many TRBV12-3/TRBV12-4 NA TGTGCCAGCAGCTTAGAGGTGGGGCCCCAGCATTTT CASSLEVGPQHF
TRBJ2-4 few TRBV2 TRBD1 TGTGCCATTTCGACAGGGACAAAAAACATTCAGTACTTC CAISTGTKNIQYF
TRBJ1-5 NA TRBV7-2 NA TGTGCCAGCAGCTCCGGACTAGCGGGAGGCGAGCATTTT CASSSGLAGGEHF
TRBJ2-5 many TRBV7-2 TRBD2 TGTGCCAGCAGACCCAGACCTAGCGGGGGGTGGAAAGAGACCCAGTACTTC CASRPRPSGGWKETQYF
TRBJ1-5 many TRBV7-6 NA TGTGCCAGCAGCTTCCGGGACGGTAGCAATCAGCCCCAGCATTTT CASSFRDGSNQPQHF
TRBJ2-7 NA TRBV9 TRBD1 TGTGCCAGCAGCGTAGAGGCGGGGGACAGGGCAACCTACGAGCAGTACTTC CASSVEAGDRATYEQYF
TRBJ2-5 NA TRBV20-1 TRBD1 TGCAGTGCTAGGGGACAGGGAGCTGTGGTCTTC CSARGQGAVVF
TRBJ1-5 many TRBV7-6 NA TGTGCCAGCAGCCCGGGCACTCGGACCAATCAGCCCCAGCATTTT CASSPGTRTNQPQHF
TRBJ2-7 NA TRBV29-1 TRBD1 TGCAGCCAAGAGGGTCGGACAGGCTCCTACGAGCAGTACTTC CSQEGRTGSYEQYF
TRBJ2-5 NA TRBV6-5 NA TGTGCCAGCAGTTACGAGGGTGGAAAAGAGACCCAGTACTTC CASSYEGGKETQYF
TRBJ1-2 NA TRBV25-1 NA TGTGCCAGCAGTGACGGAACTACGGATGGCTACACCTTC CASSDGTTDGYTF
TRBJ1-6 many TRBV7-2 NA TGTGCCAGCAGCGTAGAGCAGGGAACGAATTCACCCCTCCACTTT CASSVEQGTNSPLHF
TRBJ1-1 NA TRBV6-6 TRBD1 TGTGCCAGCAGTTTACGACAGGGCGGGAACACTGAAGCTTTCTTT CASSLRQGGNTEAFF
TRBJ1-4 NA TRBV30 NA TGTGCCTGGAGCCCTGCCTTTGGTGAAAAACTGTTTTTT CAWSPAFGEKLFF
TRBJ2-5 many TRBV7-9 NA TGTGCCAGCAGCCCCCCAGGTCAGGAGACCCAGTACTTC CASSPPGQETQYF
TRBJ2-7 NA TRBV5-1 TRBD1 TGCGCCAGCAGCTTGGAGTGGAGGACAGGGAAAACCTACGAGCAGTACTTC CASSLEWRTGKTYEQYF
TRBJ2-5 NA TRBV29-1 NA TGCAGCGGTTCAGGGGAAGAGACCCAGTACTTC CSGSGEETQYF
TRBJ1-6 NA TRBV9 NA TGTGCCAGCACCTTCTCGGCAGGGGATTCACCCCTCCACTTT CASTFSAGDSPLHF
TRBJ2-5 NA TRBV7-2 NA TGTGCCAGCAGCCAACAGGGAGGGGGCAATCAGCCCCAGTACTTC CASSQQGGGNQPQYF
TRBJ1-3 many TRBV9 NA TGTGCCAGCAGCGTAGGGTGGCAGGTCTCTGGAAACACCATATATTTT CASSVGWQVSGNTIYF
TRBJ1-1 many TRBV7-9 NA TGTGCCAGCAGCTCCCCAGGGAACACTGAAGCTTTCTTT CASSSPGNTEAFF
TRBJ2-6 NA TRBV25-1 TRBD1 TGTGCCAGCGCGAAGACAGGGTCCCAGACTGGGGCCAACGTCCTGACTTTC CASAKTGSQTGANVLTF
TRBJ2-7 few TRBV27 NA TGTGCCAGCAGTTCACGGAGAGCCTACGAGCAGTACTTC CASSSRRAYEQYF
TRBJ2-5 few TRBV6-5 NA TGTGCCAGCAACCAGGGGGGCCGTTCCCAAGAGACCCAGTACTTC CASNQGGRSQETQYF
TRBJ2-7 NA TRBV7-9 TRBD2 TGTGCCAGCAGCTTACGGACTAGCGGGAGGAGCTCCTACGAGCAGTACTTC CASSLRTSGRSSYEQYF
TRBJ2-1 NA TRBV19 TRBD2 TGTGCCAGTACCACAGGACTAGCGGGAGGGCCGTATGAGCAGTTCTTC CASTTGLAGGPYEQFF
TRBJ1-3 few TRBV25-1 NA TGTGCCAGCGTTGGGAGGCCGGACGGAAACACCATATATTTT CASVGRPDGNTIYF
TRBJ2-7 NA TRBV24-1 TRBD1 TGTGCCACCAGTGCGTCAGGGGGCATCTACGAGCAGTACTTC CATSASGGIYEQYF
TRBJ2-5 many TRBV7-9 NA TGTGCCAGCAGCTCTCCGGGGGTAGAGACCCAGTACTTC CASSSPGVETQYF
TRBJ2-7 few TRBV3-1 NA TGTGCCAGCAGCCAAGGGGGGCGCGAGCAGTACTTC CASSQGGREQYF
TRBJ2-2 NA TRBV29-1 TRBD2 TGCAGCGTTGAAGATCTGACTAGCGGGAGGGGTTATACCGGGGAGCTGTTTTTT CSVEDLTSGRGYTGELFF
TRBJ1-1 few TRBV4-1 NA TGCGCCAGCAGCCAAGTCGGGGGCCCTGAAGCTTTCTTT CASSQVGGPEAFF
TRBJ1-1 many TRBV29-1 NA TGCAGCGTTGAAAGGGACGCGAACACTGAAGCTTTCTTT CSVERDANTEAFF
TRBJ1-1 NA TRBV25-1 NA TGTGCCAGCAAAGTGGCGTCACACACTGAAGCTTTCTTT CASKVASHTEAFF
TRBJ1-4 NA TRBV4-1 TRBD1 TGCGCCAGCAGCCATAAGGCGGGACAGATAGCTTCAGGTGAAAAACTGTTTTTT CASSHKAGQIASGEKLFF
TRBJ2-5 NA TRBV10-2 NA TGCGCCAGCACTGGGGCTAATCTACAAGAGGCCCAGTACTTC CASTGANLQEAQYF
TRBJ1-2 NA TRBV12-3/TRBV12-4 NA TGTGCCAGCAGCCAACAAACCGGGACATCCGCGGGCTACACCTTC CASSQQTGTSAGYTF
TRBJ1-2 many TRBV7-8 TRBD1 TGTGCCAGCAGCCGCCGGGACAGCCGGACCTATGGCTACACCTTC CASSRRDSRTYGYTF
TRBJ2-5 few TRBV18 NA TGTGCCAGCTCAAAAGCGGCCCAAGAGACCCAGTACTTC CASSKAAQETQYF
TRBJ1-1 NA TRBV30 NA TGTGCCTGGAAGCCTCATCCAGGCACTGAAGCTTTCTTT CAWKPHPGTEAFF
TRBJ2-7 NA TRBV25-1 NA TGTGCCAGCAGTGCTCGGCGGGACGCCTCCTACGAGCAGTACTTC CASSARRDASYEQYF